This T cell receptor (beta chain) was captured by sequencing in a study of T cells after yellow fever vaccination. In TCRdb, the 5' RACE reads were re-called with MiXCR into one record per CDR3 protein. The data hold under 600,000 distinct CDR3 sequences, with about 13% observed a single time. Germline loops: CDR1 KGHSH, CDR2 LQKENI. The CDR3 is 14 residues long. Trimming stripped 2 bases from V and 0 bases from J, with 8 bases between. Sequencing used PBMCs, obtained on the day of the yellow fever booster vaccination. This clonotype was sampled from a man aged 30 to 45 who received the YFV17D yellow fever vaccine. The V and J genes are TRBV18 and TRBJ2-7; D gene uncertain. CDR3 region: CASSPVTSSYEQYF. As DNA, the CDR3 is TGTGCCAGCTCACCAGTAACGAGCTCCTACGAGCAGTACTTC.